The clone carrying this T cell receptor beta chain is labeled as medium-sized. Multiplex touch-down PCR with TRB-A/B primers amplified rearranged V-D-J TRB sequences. One entry per CDR3 protein results from TCRdb running MiXCR on the multiplex PCR reads. The sample records 6,500 to 9,500 distinct CDR3 sequences, 20% to 25% being singletons. The data stem from a study of T cell repertoires in aging, cancer and after chemotherapy. Peripheral blood genomic DNA, not sorted cells or RNA, was the template. The CDR3 is 15 residues long. CDR1 is MRHNA, CDR2 SNTAGT, per germline. Trimming at V came to 6 bases and at J to 1 base, leaving 4 bases not matched to a gene.

Sequencing used blood. The origin of this receptor is a human donor with a blood cancer. The rearrangement links TRBV6-4 to TRBJ2-5, with 11 bases fitting TRBD2. CDR3 nucleotides: TGTGCCAGCAGCCTGACTAGCGGGGCCCAAGAGACCCAGTACTTC. It is translated as CASSLTSGAQETQYF.